The 22 T cell receptor beta chains listed next were all sequenced from one sample in a study of siplizumab effects on memory and regulatory T cells. This table comes from immunoSEQ multiplex PCR, and its TCRdb copy is limited to in-frame clones, with some not included. The sample shows around 100,000 clones, 93% of them seen only once. The sample comprised Tregs sorted from blood. All receptors come from a human donor in good health.

J is TRBJ1-1 and V is TRBV6-1; no firm D call. Germline CDR1 reads MNHNS; CDR2 reads SASEGT. The CDR3 covers 13 residues. Trimming stripped 0 bases from V and 5 bases from J, with 7 bases between. CDR3 residues: CASSEARRTEAFF. DNA of the CDR3: TGTGCCAGCAGTGAAGCTCGGAGGACTGAAGCTTTCTTT.

The genes are TRBV2 and TRBJ1-1; 8 bases match TRBD1. CDR1 is SNHLY and CDR2 is FYNNEI in the germline V gene. The CDR3 covers 15 residues. The J segment lost 1 base and the V segment lost 5 bases, leaving 6 bases of the junction unmatched. The chain's CDR3 is CASSLDRGGNTEAFF. CDR3 bases: TGTGCCAGCAGTCTCGACAGGGGAGGGAACACTGAAGCTTTCTTT.

The rearrangement joins TRBV11-2 to TRBJ1-3; 7 bases match TRBD1. The junction had 10 bases not matched to a gene; V was cut back by 5 bases and J by 0 bases. From germline, CDR1 is SGHAT and CDR2 FQNNGV. The CDR3 loop spans 17 amino acids. CDR3 DNA: TGTGCCAGCAGCCGCAAGACCGGGACAGCCTCTGGAAACACCATATATTTT. Translation: CASSRKTGTASGNTIYF. Together with reference TRBV11-2 and TRBJ1-3, the CDR3 gives the full variable domain: EAGVAQSPRYKIIEKRQSVAFWCNPISGHATLYWYQQILGQGPKLLIQFQNNGVVDDSQLPKDRFSAERLKGVDSTLKIQPAKLEDSAVYLCASSRKTGTASGNTIYFGEGSWLTVV.

The rearrangement joins TRBV25-1 to TRBJ2-7, with 8 bases that match TRBD1. There are 15 residues in the CDR3. Per the germline V gene, CDR1 is MGHDK and CDR2 is SYGVNS. The V segment lost 4 bases and the J segment 3 bases; nucleotides outside the gene matches: 8. CDR3 in amino acids: CASSGSGTGLYEQYF. Written as DNA, the CDR3 is TGTGCCAGCAGTGGGTCAGGGACAGGACTCTACGAGCAGTACTTC.

This sequence joins TRBV7-9 and TRBJ2-7; D may be TRBD2 (6 bases). Per the germline V gene, CDR1 is SEHNR and CDR2 is FQNEAQ (reference sequence). Trimming left V 2 bases short and J 2 bases short, with 19 bases between. The CDR3 spans 17 residues. The CDR3 nucleotides read TGTGCCAGCAGCTTACGGATTTTAAGGGAGGCCCCCTACGAGCAGTACTTC. It encodes CASSLRILREAPYEQYF.

The chain links TRBV2 to TRBJ1-1; D perhaps matches TRBD1 (5 bases). The V gene lost 8 bases and the J gene lost 4 bases, with 11 bases spanning the gap. The CDR3 has 12 residues. Germline V gene data show CDR1 as SNHLY and CDR2 as FYNNEI. CDR3 residues: CASRPGGTEAFF. CDR3 in DNA: TGTGCCAGCCGTCCGGGGGGCACTGAAGCTTTCTTT.

The chain is built from TRBV11-1 and TRBJ1-2; TRBD1 matches at 9 bases. Germline values: CDR1 SGHAT, CDR2 FQDESV (reference sequence). Unmatched junction bases numbered 10, after V lost 5 bases and J lost 6 bases. The CDR3 consists of 15 residues. CDR3 in amino acids: CASSLSGTGTDGYTF. CDR3 DNA: TGTGCCAGCAGCCTATCCGGGACAGGGACCGATGGCTACACCTTC.

J is TRBJ1-1 and V is TRBV30, with D uncertain. V was cut by 0 bases and J by 1 base, with 6 bases left in between. The V gene's germline CDR1 is GTSNPN and CDR2 SVGIG (reference sequence). This CDR3 has 13 residues. The CDR3 protein is CAWSVGGNTEAFF. The CDR3 DNA sequence: TGTGCCTGGAGTGTAGGAGGGAACACTGAAGCTTTCTTT.

The chain employs TRBV11-3 and TRBJ1-2; possible D gene TRBD1, 5 bases. The V end lost 4 bases, the J end lost 0 bases, and 12 bases lay between the germline ends. The CDR3 sequence is 15 residues long. Germline-derived CDR1 and CDR2 are SGHNT and YENEEA. The CDR3 sequence: CASSSGGGSNYGYTF. The CDR3 bases are TGTGCCAGCAGCTCAGGCGGGGGATCTAACTATGGCTACACCTTC.

As to this clone: This specimen includes other DNA sequences encoding the same CDR3. The chain's CDR3 is CASSYSVDTQYF. CDR3 nucleotides: TGTGCCAGCAGTTACTCGGTCGATACGCAGTATTTT. The chain couples TRBV6-6 to TRBJ2-3, with D hard to call. Germline V CDR1 and CDR2: MNHNY, SVGAGI (reference sequence). The CDR3 sequence is 12 residues long. V lost 0 bases, J lost 6 bases, and 4 bases lay in between.

As DNA, the CDR3 is TGTGCCATCAGTGAGTCGCGGGGGAACATGAACACTGAAGCTTTCTTT. Translating gives CAISESRGNMNTEAFF. V gene TRBV10-3 combines with J gene TRBJ1-1, with a weak D call TRBD1 (5 bases). Deletions cut 0 bases from V and 0 bases from J, with 11 bases between. Germline V gene sequence: CDR1 ENHRY, CDR2 SYGVKD. The CDR3 consists of 16 residues.

The chain has TRBV9 and TRBJ1-1, with unresolved D. The CDR3 has 14 amino acids. Germline-derived CDR1 and CDR2 are SGDLS and YYNGEE. V was cut by 5 bases and J by 1 base, with 12 bases left in between. The CDR3 loop is CASRETAGNTEAFF. The CDR3 bases are TGTGCCAGCAGGGAAACGGCAGGGAACACTGAAGCTTTCTTT.

This clone was picked up one time. V and J are TRBV5-5 and TRBJ2-3; 9 nucleotides agree with TRBD1. Germline CDR1 is SGHKS and CDR2 is YYEKEE (reference sequence). Trimming removed 5 bases from V and 8 bases from J; junction bases left unmatched: 9. There are 14 residues in the CDR3. CDR3 amino acids: CASRMGQGMGTQYF. DNA for the CDR3: TGTGCCAGCAGAATGGGACAGGGAATGGGTACGCAGTATTTT. Full variable domain (outside the CDR3, taken from reference TRBV5-5 and TRBJ2-3): DAGVTQSPTHLIKTRGQQVTLRCSPISGHKSVSWYQQVLGQGPQFIFQYYEKEERGRGNFPDRFSARQFPNYSSELNVNALLLGDSALYLCASRMGQGMGTQYFGPGTRLTVL.

This rearrangement joins TRBV7-2 to TRBJ1-2, with unresolved D. V lost 2 bases and J lost 7, with 14 bases in between. The germline CDR1 and CDR2 sequences are SGHTA and FQGNSA. This CDR3 has 14 residues. The CDR3 here is CASSLIVSSSGYTF. CDR3 DNA: TGTGCCAGCAGCTTAATCGTCAGTTCGAGTGGCTACACCTTC.

The V call is TRBV11-3, the J call TRBJ2-4, with 15 bases lining up with TRBD2. The junction had 8 bases not matched to a gene; V was cut back by 4 bases and J by 1 base. CDR1 and CDR2 (germline): SGHNT, YENEEA. The CDR3 length is 19 residues. CDR3 coding DNA: TGTGCCAGCAGCTCAGGACTAGCGGGAGGGTTCGGGGCCAAAAACATTCAGTACTTC. Amino acids: CASSSGLAGGFGAKNIQYF.

The J gene is TRBJ2-3, the V gene TRBV4-1; weak D call: TRBD1 (7 bases). Looked up from germline, CDR1 is MGHRA and CDR2 is YSYEKL. The CDR3 contains 16 residues. V shed 1 base and J shed 8 bases, with 19 bases lying between them. CDR3 DNA: TGCGCCAGCAGCCAAGCCGGGACAGCGGGCTCTGGTACGCAGTATTTT. Amino acid sequence: CASSQAGTAGSGTQYF.

The chain links TRBV19 to TRBJ2-7; D is possibly TRBD1 (6 bases). The CDR3 runs 14 residues. V was cut by 9 bases and J by 0 bases, with 15 bases left in between. Germline V lookup: CDR1 LNHDA, CDR2 SQIVND (reference sequence). The CDR3 region is CASQDSGYSYEQYF. The CDR3 DNA is TGTGCCAGCCAGGACAGCGGTTACTCCTACGAGCAGTACTTC. Full variable domain (remainder filled in from reference TRBV19 and TRBJ2-7): DGGITQSPKYLFRKEGQNVTLSCEQNLNHDAMYWYRQDPGQGLRLIYYSQIVNDFQKGDIAEGYSVSREKKESFPLTVTSAQKNPTAFYLCASQDSGYSYEQYFGPGTRLTVT.

Only one count was recorded for this clone. The chain is built from TRBV15 and TRBJ2-7; TRBD2 matches 8 bases. Germline CDR1 and CDR2: LNHNV and YYDKDF (reference sequence). Unmatched junction bases numbered 12, after V lost 2 bases and J lost 3 bases. CDR3 size: 17 residues. The CDR3: CATSRFGAGTSGYEQYF. The CDR3 DNA is TGTGCCACCAGCAGATTCGGGGCCGGAACTAGCGGCTACGAGCAGTACTTC. Variable domain in full (rest from reference TRBV15 and TRBJ2-7): DAMVIQNPRYQVTQFGKPVTLSCSQTLNHNVMYWYQQKSSQAPKLLFHYYDKDFNNEADTPDNFQSRRPNTSFCFLDIRSPGLGDTAMYLCATSRFGAGTSGYEQYFGPGTRLTVT.

This clone showed up just once. The chain recombines TRBV30 with TRBJ2-2, with 10 positions matching TRBD1. Per the germline V gene, CDR1 is GTSNPN and CDR2 is SVGIG (reference sequence). This CDR3 has 15 residues. V lost 2 bases to trimming and J lost 7 bases; unmatched junction nucleotides: 7. This chain's CDR3 is CAWSKGQGVGGELFF. The CDR3 DNA follows: TGTGCCTGGAGTAAAGGACAGGGGGTGGGCGGGGAGCTGTTTTTT.

The genes are TRBV6-5 and TRBJ1-2, with no clear D. V was shortened by 5 bases and J by 1 base, with 11 bases between the two germline ends. The germline CDR1 and CDR2 sequences are MNHEY and SVGAGI. CDR3 length: 14 amino acids. This CDR3 is CASSTRRSNYGYTF. CDR3 DNA sequence: TGTGCCAGCAGTACGCGGCGCAGTAACTATGGCTACACCTTC.

V is TRBV18 and J is TRBJ1-5; D uncertain. Germline CDR1 is KGHSH and CDR2 is LQKENI. V dropped 3 bases and J dropped 7 bases, with 10 bases sitting between them. The CDR3 runs 13 residues. The CDR3 region is CASSPTHGQPQHF. The CDR3 DNA follows: TGTGCCAGCTCACCCACCCACGGACAGCCCCAGCATTTT. Variable domain in full (rest from reference TRBV18 and TRBJ1-5): NAGVMQNPRHLVRRRGQEARLRCSPMKGHSHVYWYRQLPEEGLKFMVYLQKENIIDESGMPKERFSAEFPKEGPSILRIQQVVRGDSAAYFCASSPTHGQPQHFGDGTRLSIL.

Comments on this clone: A read error may account for a junction end that differs from germline. The genes are TRBV19 and TRBJ2-4; no reliable D call. The CDR3 loop spans 13 amino acids. CDR1 is LNHDA, CDR2 SQIVND, per germline (reference sequence). CDR3 amino acids: CASSSIAINIQYF. In DNA form, the CDR3 reads TGTGCCAGTAGTAGTATAGCCATAAACATTCAGTACTTC.